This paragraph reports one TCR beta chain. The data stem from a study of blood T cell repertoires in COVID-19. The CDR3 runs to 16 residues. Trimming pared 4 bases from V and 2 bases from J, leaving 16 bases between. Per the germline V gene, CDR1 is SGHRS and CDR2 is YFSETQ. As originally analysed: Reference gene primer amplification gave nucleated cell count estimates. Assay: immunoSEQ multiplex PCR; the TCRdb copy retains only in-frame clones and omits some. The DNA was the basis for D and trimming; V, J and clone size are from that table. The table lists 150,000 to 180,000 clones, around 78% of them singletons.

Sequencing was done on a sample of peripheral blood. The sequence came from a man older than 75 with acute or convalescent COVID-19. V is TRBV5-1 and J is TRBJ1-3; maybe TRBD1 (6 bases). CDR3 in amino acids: CASSQGPGEAGNTIYF. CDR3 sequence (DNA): TGCGCCAGCAGCCAGGGGCCTGGAGAAGCTGGAAACACCATATATTTT.